Each of the 21 T cell receptor beta chains below was sequenced from the same sample in a study of quantifying T cell responses using KT2 cells. As for the study in general: RNA was reverse transcribed with TCR alpha and beta constant-region primers.

A single-stranded UMI oligo with SP2 sequence was ligated to cDNA 3' ends. The first PCR ran roughly 4 cycles with an equimolar RC1.1 and RC1.2 beta primer mix. TCRdb re-called the UMI-ligation and nested PCR reads with MiXCR, one entry per CDR3 protein. The data show approximately 60,000 distinct CDR3 sequences, roughly an eighth seen once. The material sequenced was PBMCs spiked with cells of the T cell clone KT2. These receptors all stem from a human donor.

This clonotype was detected many times. The gene calls are TRBV5-1 and TRBJ2-7, with D uncertain. This CDR3 spans 13 amino acids. CDR1 SGHRS and CDR2 YFSETQ come from the germline V gene. V was clipped by 4 bases and J by 4 bases, with 12 bases between them. The CDR3 nucleotides read TGCGCCAGCAGCCCAGATATGACATACGAGCAGTACTTC. The encoded protein is CASSPDMTYEQYF.

The rearrangement uses TRBV7-9 and TRBJ2-3; 8 bases are shared with TRBD2. V trimming: 0 bases; J trimming: 3 bases; junction bases outside the gene matches: 8. CDR1 and CDR2 (germline): SEHNR, FQNEAQ (reference sequence). The CDR3 sequence is 17 residues long. CDR3 sequence: CASSLAPQRESTDTQYF. The DNA of the CDR3 is TGTGCCAGCAGCTTAGCGCCTCAGCGGGAGAGTACAGATACGCAGTATTTT.

This clonotype was seen only a few times. The chain uses TRBV20-1 and TRBJ2-7; 13 bases line up with TRBD2. The CDR3 sequence is 15 residues long. Trimming at V came to 6 bases and at J to 4 bases, leaving 9 bases not matched to a gene. CDR1 DFQATT and CDR2 SNEGSKA come from the germline V gene (reference sequence). CDR3 amino acids: CSARTSGRKPYEQYF. Here the CDR3 DNA reads TGCAGTGCCCGGACTAGCGGGAGAAAACCTTACGAGCAGTACTTC.

This clonotype came up a few times. The chain joins TRBV9 to TRBJ2-2, with TRBD2 matching over 9 bases. From germline, CDR1 is SGDLS and CDR2 YYNGEE. This CDR3 spans 19 amino acids. Unmatched junction bases numbered 9, after V lost 0 bases and J lost 0 bases. The CDR3 coding sequence is TGTGCCAGCAGCGTAGGGCTAGCGGGGCAGTTCGCGAACACCGGGGAGCTGTTTTTT. The encoded protein is CASSVGLAGQFANTGELFF. The complete variable domain, with remaining parts taken from reference TRBV9 and TRBJ2-2, reads DSGVTQTPKHLITATGQRVTLRCSPRSGDLSVYWYQQSLDQGLQFLIQYYNGEERAKGNILERFSAQQFPDLHSELNLSSLELGDSALYFCASSVGLAGQFANTGELFFGEGSRLTVL.

There are many counts of this clonotype. The V and J genes are TRBV6-5 and TRBJ1-2, with D tentatively TRBD1 (6 bases). V dropped 10 bases and J dropped 8 bases, with 17 bases sitting between them. The CDR3 covers 12 residues. Germline CDR1 reads MNHEY; CDR2 reads SVGAGI. The chain's CDR3 is CATLLQGEGYTF. CDR3 bases: TGTGCCACCCTCTTACAGGGTGAGGGCTACACCTTC.

The rearrangement links TRBV4-2 to TRBJ2-3; D is unclear. The germline V and J ends were trimmed by 1 base and 1 base, with 9 bases remaining between them. CDR3 length equals 15 residues. Germline V gene sequence: CDR1 LGHNA, CDR2 YNFKEQ. CDR3 sequence: CASSQGFKGTDTQYF. CDR3 coding DNA: TGTGCCAGCAGCCAAGGGTTCAAAGGCACAGATACGCAGTATTTT.

This clonotype was recorded at least ten times. The genes are TRBV6-6 and TRBJ1-5; D possibly corresponds to TRBD1 (5 bases). The V gene's germline CDR1 is MNHNY and CDR2 SVGAGI (reference sequence). With 0 bases removed from V and 3 bases from J, the gap between germline ends came to 12 bases. The CDR3 totals 16 residues. CDR3 sequence: CASSYSPGGSNQPQHF. The CDR3 DNA sequence: TGTGCCAGCAGTTACTCCCCCGGGGGATCCAATCAGCCCCAGCATTTT.

This clonotype was detected a few times. The V and J genes are TRBV20-1 and TRBJ2-5; tentatively, D is TRBD2 (6 bases). This CDR3 comprises 16 residues. The germline gives CDR1 DFQATT, CDR2 SNEGSKA (reference sequence). V lost 0 bases, J lost 4 bases, and 18 bases lay in between. The CDR3 reads CSARDWERAGRETQYF. The DNA of the CDR3 is TGCAGTGCTAGAGATTGGGAGCGGGCGGGGCGAGAGACCCAGTACTTC.

The rearrangement links TRBV6-2 or TRBV6-3 to TRBJ1-1; 7 bases agree with TRBD1. V lost 5 bases and J lost 7; bases outside the gene matches: 7. CDR3 size: 13 residues. Germline V CDR1 and CDR2: MNHEY, SVGEGT. The CDR3 loop is CASSPTNRGEAFF. In DNA, the CDR3 is TGTGCCAGCAGTCCAACTAACAGGGGTGAAGCTTTCTTT.

In this sample, this clonotype turned up a few times. The chain carries TRBV12-3 or TRBV12-4 and TRBJ2-1; 11 bases agree with TRBD1. The CDR3 spans 16 residues. V dropped 5 bases and J dropped 6; count of bases not matched to a gene: 9. The CDR3 spells CASSGQGAISFNEQFF. In DNA form, the CDR3 reads TGTGCCAGCAGTGGACAGGGGGCGATTAGTTTCAATGAGCAGTTCTTC.

This clonotype is labeled as medium-sized. The chain recombines TRBV6-4 with TRBJ2-2, with D perhaps TRBD2 (6 bases). CDR1 and CDR2 (germline): MRHNA, SNTAGT. The CDR3 is 15 amino acids. The V gene lost 5 bases and the J gene lost 1 base, with 11 bases spanning the gap. CDR3 sequence reads: CASSLEGGNTGELFF. CDR3 nucleotide sequence: TGTGCCAGCAGTTTGGAGGGAGGGAACACCGGGGAGCTGTTTTTT.

This chain links TRBV25-1 with TRBJ2-3; the D gene could be TRBD1 or TRBD2 (5 bases each). Germline-derived CDR1 and CDR2 are MGHDK and SYGVNS. The V end lost 1 base, the J end lost 3 bases, and 11 bases lay between the germline ends. The CDR3 covers 15 residues. CDR3 DNA: TGTGCCAGCAGTGAATGGGGACGGCGTACAGATACGCAGTATTTT. Its translation: CASSEWGRRTDTQYF.

This clonotype has just a few counts. The chain combines TRBV29-1 with TRBJ1-1, with D hard to call. The CDR3 totals 13 residues. Trimming left V 6 bases short and J 0 bases short, with 11 bases between. Germline V gives CDR1 SQVTM, CDR2 ANQGSEA. This CDR3 is CSVRPGMNTEAFF. The CDR3 DNA is TGCAGCGTCCGACCCGGGATGAACACTGAAGCTTTCTTT.

The V and J genes are TRBV6-1 and TRBJ2-2; 8 bases are a match to TRBD1. The junction had 5 bases not matched to a gene; V was cut back by 11 bases and J by 0 bases. The CDR3 has 14 residues. Germline assignment: CDR1 MNHNS and CDR2 SASEGT. CDR3 nucleotides: TGTGCCGGGGAACAGGGGGCGAACACCGGGGAGCTGTTTTTT. Encoded protein: CAGEQGANTGELFF.

This clonotype was detected only a few times. The chain joins TRBV7-3 to TRBJ2-3, with 9 bases identical to TRBD1. V trimming: 5 bases; J trimming: 3 bases; junction bases outside the gene matches: 9. CDR3 size: 16 residues. CDR1 is SGHTA and CDR2 is FQGTGA in the germline V gene. DNA of the CDR3: TGTGCCAGCAGCCCTACAGGGGGCGCGGGTACAGATACGCAGTATTTT. As protein: CASSPTGGAGTDTQYF. The full variable domain, in which reference TRBV7-3 and TRBJ2-3 provide the parts outside the CDR3, is GAGVSQTPSNKVTEKGKYVELRCDPISGHTALYWYRQSLGQGPEFLIYFQGTGAADDSGLPNDRFFAVRPEGSVSTLKIQRTERGDSAVYLCASSPTGGAGTDTQYFGPGTRLTVL.

The count of this clonotype is one. This sequence joins TRBV12-3 or TRBV12-4 and TRBJ2-1; perhaps TRBD2 as D (5 bases). CDR3 length equals 15 residues. Between the trimmed V and J ends, which lost 0 bases and 5 bases, there was a span of 11 bases. The CDR3 coding sequence is TGTGCCAGCAGTTTAGCGGGAGTAAGCCACAATGAGCAGTTCTTC. Translated, it gives CASSLAGVSHNEQFF.

This clonotype was counted ten times or more. The chain couples TRBV12-3 or TRBV12-4 to TRBJ2-1, with TRBD2 identical over 10 bases. The CDR3 runs to 17 residues. The ends lost 7 bases at V and 5 bases at J; junction bases unmatched: 14. CDR3 region: CASNSGTSASPHNEQFF. The CDR3 DNA follows: TGTGCCAGCAACTCGGGGACTAGCGCCTCGCCCCACAATGAGCAGTTCTTC.

This CDR3 reads CASSSRQGAREQYF. As DNA, the CDR3 is TGTGCCAGCAGCTCGAGACAGGGGGCGAGAGAGCAGTACTTC. The V gene is TRBV7-2, the J gene TRBJ2-7; 10 bases match TRBD1. This CDR3 has 14 amino acids. CDR1 is SGHTA, CDR2 FQGNSA, per germline. The V segment lost 4 bases and the J segment 7 bases; nucleotides outside the gene matches: 7.

The V call is TRBV24-1, the J call TRBJ2-4, with D possibly TRBD2 on 6 matching bases. Germline CDR1 and CDR2: KGHDR and SFDVKD. Trimming cost V 0 bases and J 0 bases, with 14 bases left between them. The CDR3 is made up of 18 amino acids. The CDR3 loop reads CATSDLRASGLAKNIQYF. CDR3 DNA: TGTGCCACCAGTGATTTGAGGGCCAGCGGGCTAGCCAAAAACATTCAGTACTTC.

The chain links TRBV6-1 to TRBJ2-1; D call uncertain. The CDR3 loop spans 14 amino acids. The ends were cut back, 8 bases at V and 4 bases at J, with 15 bases in the middle. The germline CDR1 and CDR2 sequences are MNHNS and SASEGT. For the CDR3, the DNA is TGTGCCAGCCAGTCTGCCTCGAAATACAATGAGCAGTTCTTC. Translated, it gives CASQSASKYNEQFF.

This clonotype was detected ten times or more. The chain uses TRBV7-9 and TRBJ1-6; a weak D match, TRBD1 (5 bases). Germline CDR1 and CDR2: SEHNR and FQNEAQ (reference sequence). The CDR3 is made up of 14 amino acids. With 6 bases removed from V and 5 bases from J, the gap between germline ends came to 11 bases. The CDR3 loop is CASSRGRDNSPLHF. The CDR3 nucleotides read TGTGCCAGCAGTAGGGGCAGAGATAATTCACCCCTCCACTTT. The whole variable domain, filled in from reference TRBV7-9 and TRBJ1-6, reads DTGVSQNPRHKITKRGQNVTFRCDPISEHNRLYWYRQTLGQGPEFLTYFQNEAQLEKSRLLSDRFSAERPKGSFSTLEIQRTEQGDSAMYLCASSRGRDNSPLHFGNGTRLTVT.